The clone carrying this T cell receptor beta chain was recorded a few times. Its target is unknown. The sample is drawn from a study of cytomegalovirus exposure and HLA in healthy donors. Across the whole study: Out of 398 genotyped donors, about 81% belonged to the Caucasian-associated ancestry cluster. Study-wide results and limits: Prior analysis indicated that the majority of TCR beta V segments exhibited productivity approximately 87% or approximately 30% of the time. Among the most significant clusters, several appeared linked to common viral pathogens in a later analysis.

60 Vbeta and 13 Jbeta primers were used in PCR. Using immunoSEQ multiplex PCR, the repertoire was profiled, and TCRdb retains in-frame clones only, with some absent. Of around 130,000 clones listed, 60% to 80% were seen once; the top ten hold 0.94%. The sequence was collected from a woman aged 55-69 years in good health and CMV-seronegative. Sequencing was carried out using PBMCs.

The DNA for the CDR3 is TGTGCCTGGAGTACCATGGGACACCGCGTGGGATATGGCTACACCTTC. This translates into CAWSTMGHRVGYGYTF. This chain links TRBV30 with TRBJ1-2; possibly TRBD1 for D (6 bases). The V gene's germline CDR1 is GTSNPN and CDR2 SVGIG (reference sequence). Trimming took 2 bases from V and 5 from J, leaving 21 bases between them. This CDR3 contains 16 residues.